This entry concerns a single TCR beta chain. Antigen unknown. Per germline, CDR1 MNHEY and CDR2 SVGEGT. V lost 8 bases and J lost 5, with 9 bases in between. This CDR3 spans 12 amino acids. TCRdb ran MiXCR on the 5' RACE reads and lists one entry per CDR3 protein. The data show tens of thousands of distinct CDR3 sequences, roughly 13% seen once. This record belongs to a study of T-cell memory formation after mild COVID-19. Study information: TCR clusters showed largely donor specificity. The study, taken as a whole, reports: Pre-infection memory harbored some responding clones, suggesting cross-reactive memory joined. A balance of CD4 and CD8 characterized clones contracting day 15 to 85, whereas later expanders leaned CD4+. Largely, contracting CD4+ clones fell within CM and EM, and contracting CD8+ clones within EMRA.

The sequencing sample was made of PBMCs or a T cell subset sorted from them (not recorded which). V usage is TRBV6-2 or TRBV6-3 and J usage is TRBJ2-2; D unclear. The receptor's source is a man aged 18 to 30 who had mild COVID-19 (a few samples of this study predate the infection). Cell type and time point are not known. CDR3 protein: CASGRITGELFF. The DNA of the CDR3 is TGTGCCAGCGGTAGGATAACCGGGGAGCTGTTTTTT.